These T cell receptor beta chains were read from a single sample in a study of T cells expressing NK-cell markers. For each CDR3 protein, TCRdb gives one entry from its re-call of the 5' RACE reads, without DNA. The table lists about 460,000 distinct CDR3 sequences. The sequenced sample consisted of blood T cells: a sorted CD56 or NKG2C T cell subset, CD4+ or CD8+ T cells, or bulk PBMC T cells (not recorded which). The receptors come from a woman aged 45-59 years in good health. The CDR3 runs from the conserved cysteine through the conserved F or W.

j_gene | v_gene | CDR3aa
TRBJ2-5 | TRBV7-2 | CASRIAGGPRETQYF
TRBJ2-2 | TRBV6-6 | CASSLTAGAGELFF
TRBJ1-2 | TRBV7-9 | CASSSAGGGYTF
TRBJ1-2 | TRBV5-1 | CASSWKGQGLTNYGYTF
TRBJ2-1 | TRBV27 | CASSFRGSYNEQFF
TRBJ2-5 | TRBV6-1 | CASSWTSGSQETQYF
TRBJ1-1 | TRBV12-3/TRBV12-4 | CASNLAGTGVGAFF
TRBJ1-1 | TRBV9 | CASSVGSQGGEAFF
TRBJ2-4 | TRBV12-3/TRBV12-4 | CASSSLPGTSYF
TRBJ2-3 | TRBV2 | CASTGTSVTDTQYF
TRBJ2-2 | TRBV24-1 | CATQTSANTGELFF
TRBJ2-1 | TRBV7-6 | CASSSPGLVYNEQFF
TRBJ2-7 | TRBV5-1 | CASSPRTGDYEQYF
TRBJ2-1 | TRBV7-2 | CASSLRRVNEQFF
TRBJ2-1 | TRBV7-8 | CASTRTGQRVSYNEQFF
TRBJ1-6 | TRBV3-1 | CASSQDPIRRADSPLHF
TRBJ1-1 | TRBV29-1 | CSVEGRLYTEAFF
TRBJ1-2 | TRBV6-1 | CASSEPPPLGGYTF
TRBJ2-2 | TRBV5-1 | CASSLTSGSGELFF
TRBJ2-1 | TRBV18 | CASSPRLAGPYNEQFF
TRBJ2-4 | TRBV30 | CAGERGGNIQYF
TRBJ2-2 | TRBV14 | CASSFSLQNTGELFF
TRBJ1-5 | TRBV28 | CASSLLKGPGKGNQPQHF
TRBJ1-2 | TRBV4-2 | CASNPGGSEGYTF
TRBJ1-2 | TRBV20-1 | CSADAFNYGYTF
TRBJ2-2 | TRBV3-1 | CASSQESPMNTGELFF
TRBJ2-5 | TRBV7-8 | CASSTRDRMGETQYF
TRBJ2-2 | TRBV4-1 | CASSPGEVGQYPTGELFF
TRBJ2-2 | TRBV5-1 | CASSVRDGNTGELFF
TRBJ2-7 | TRBV12-3/TRBV12-4 | CASSLETGVSYEQYF